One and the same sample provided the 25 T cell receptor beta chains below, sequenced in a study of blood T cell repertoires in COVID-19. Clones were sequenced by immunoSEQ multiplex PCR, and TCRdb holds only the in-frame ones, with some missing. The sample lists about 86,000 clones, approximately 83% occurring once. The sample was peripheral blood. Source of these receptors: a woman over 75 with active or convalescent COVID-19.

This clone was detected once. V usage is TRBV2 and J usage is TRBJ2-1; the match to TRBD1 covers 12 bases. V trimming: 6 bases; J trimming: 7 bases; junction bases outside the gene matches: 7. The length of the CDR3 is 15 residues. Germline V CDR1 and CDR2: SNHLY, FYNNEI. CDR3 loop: CASSRDRGRLNEQFF. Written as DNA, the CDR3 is TGTGCCAGCAGCCGGGACAGGGGGCGATTAAATGAGCAGTTCTTC.

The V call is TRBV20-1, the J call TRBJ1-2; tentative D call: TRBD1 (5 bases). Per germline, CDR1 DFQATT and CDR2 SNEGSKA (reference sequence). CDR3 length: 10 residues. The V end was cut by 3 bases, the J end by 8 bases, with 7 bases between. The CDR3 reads CSASQGGYTF. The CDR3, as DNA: TGCAGTGCTAGCCAGGGAGGCTACACCTTC.

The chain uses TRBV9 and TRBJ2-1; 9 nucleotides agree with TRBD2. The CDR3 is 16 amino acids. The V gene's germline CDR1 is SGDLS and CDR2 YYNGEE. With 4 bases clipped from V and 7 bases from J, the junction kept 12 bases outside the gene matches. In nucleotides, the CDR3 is TGTGCCAGCAGCCCGACGGGTAGCGGGAGCTGGAATGAGCAGTTCTTC. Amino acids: CASSPTGSGSWNEQFF.

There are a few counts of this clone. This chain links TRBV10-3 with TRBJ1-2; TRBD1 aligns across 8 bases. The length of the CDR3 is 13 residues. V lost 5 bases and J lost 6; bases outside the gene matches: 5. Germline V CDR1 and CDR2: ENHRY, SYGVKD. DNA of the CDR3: TGTGCCATCAGTACTACAGGGGGAGATGGCTACACCTTC. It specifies CAISTTGGDGYTF.

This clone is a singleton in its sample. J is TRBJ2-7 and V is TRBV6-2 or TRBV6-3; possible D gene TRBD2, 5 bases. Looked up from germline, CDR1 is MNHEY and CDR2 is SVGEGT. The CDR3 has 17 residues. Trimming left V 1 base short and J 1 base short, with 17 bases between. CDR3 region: CASSYFGISDLSYEQYF. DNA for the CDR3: TGTGCCAGCAGTTACTTTGGGATTAGCGACCTTTCCTACGAGCAGTACTTC.

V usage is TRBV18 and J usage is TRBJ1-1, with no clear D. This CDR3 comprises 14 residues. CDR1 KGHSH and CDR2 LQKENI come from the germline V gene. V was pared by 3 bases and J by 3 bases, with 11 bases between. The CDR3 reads CASSPESGDTEAFF. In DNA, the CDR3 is TGTGCCAGCTCACCCGAGTCCGGGGACACTGAAGCTTTCTTT.

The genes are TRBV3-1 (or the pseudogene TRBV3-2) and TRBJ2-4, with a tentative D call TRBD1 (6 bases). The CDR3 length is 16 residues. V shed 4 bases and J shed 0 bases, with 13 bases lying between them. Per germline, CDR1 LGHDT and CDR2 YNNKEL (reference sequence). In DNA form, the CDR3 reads TGTGCCAGCAGCCTTCTGGTAGGGGGAGCCAAAAACATTCAGTACTTC. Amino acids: CASSLLVGGAKNIQYF.

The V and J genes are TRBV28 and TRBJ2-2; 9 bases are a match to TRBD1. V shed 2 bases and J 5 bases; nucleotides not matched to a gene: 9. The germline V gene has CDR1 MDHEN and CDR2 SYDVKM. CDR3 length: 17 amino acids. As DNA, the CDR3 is TGTGCCAGCAGTTTAGTTACAGGGGGCCTGAGAACCGGGGAGCTGTTTTTT. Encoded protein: CASSLVTGGLRTGELFF.

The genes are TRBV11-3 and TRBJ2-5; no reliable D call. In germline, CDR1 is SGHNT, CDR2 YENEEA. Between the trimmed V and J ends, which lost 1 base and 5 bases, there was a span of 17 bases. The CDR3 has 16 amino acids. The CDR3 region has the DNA TGTGCCAGCAGCTTAGGAGGATTGACGGGTGGGGAGACCCAGTACTTC. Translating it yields CASSLGGLTGGETQYF.

CDR3 loop: CASSEEGQGDTQYF. In nucleotides, the CDR3 is TGTGCCAGCAGTGAAGAGGGACAGGGGGATACGCAGTATTTT. The chain employs TRBV6-1 and TRBJ2-3, with TRBD1 identical over 10 bases. V was clipped by 1 base and J by 6 bases; unmatched bases: 1. CDR1 is MNHNS and CDR2 is SASEGT in the germline V gene. This CDR3 spans 14 amino acids.

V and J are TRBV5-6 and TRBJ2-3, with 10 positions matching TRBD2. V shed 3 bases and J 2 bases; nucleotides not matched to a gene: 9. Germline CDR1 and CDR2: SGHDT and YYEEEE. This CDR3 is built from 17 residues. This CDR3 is CASSSASGGLITDTQYF. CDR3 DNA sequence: TGTGCCAGCAGCTCAGCTAGCGGGGGACTTATCACAGATACGCAGTATTTT.

Here the CDR3 DNA reads TGCAGCGTGGCACAGGCTGAAGCTTTCTTT. Its translation: CSVAQAEAFF. The V call is TRBV29-1, the J call TRBJ1-1, with D maybe TRBD1 (5 bases). This CDR3 has 10 amino acids. The germline V gene encodes CDR1 SQVTM and CDR2 ANQGSEA. V was clipped by 6 bases and J by 6 bases, with 8 bases between them.

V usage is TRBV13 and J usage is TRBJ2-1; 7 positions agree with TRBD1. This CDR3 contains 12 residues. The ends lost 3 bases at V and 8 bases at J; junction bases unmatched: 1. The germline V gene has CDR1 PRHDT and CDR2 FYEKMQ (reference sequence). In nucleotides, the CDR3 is TGTGCCAGCAGCTTCACAGGGGATGAGCAGTTCTTC. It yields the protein CASSFTGDEQFF. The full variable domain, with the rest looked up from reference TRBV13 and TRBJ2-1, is AAGVIQSPRHLIKEKRETATLKCYPIPRHDTVYWYQQGPGQDPQFLISFYEKMQSDKGSIPDRFSAQQFSDYHSELNMSSLELGDSALYFCASSFTGDEQFFGPGTRLTVL.

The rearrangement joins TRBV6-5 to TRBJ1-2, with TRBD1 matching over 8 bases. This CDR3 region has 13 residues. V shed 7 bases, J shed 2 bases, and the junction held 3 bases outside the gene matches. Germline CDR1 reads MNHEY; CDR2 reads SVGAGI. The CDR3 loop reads CASNRDRNYGYTF. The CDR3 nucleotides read TGTGCCAGCAATCGGGACAGGAACTATGGCTACACCTTC.

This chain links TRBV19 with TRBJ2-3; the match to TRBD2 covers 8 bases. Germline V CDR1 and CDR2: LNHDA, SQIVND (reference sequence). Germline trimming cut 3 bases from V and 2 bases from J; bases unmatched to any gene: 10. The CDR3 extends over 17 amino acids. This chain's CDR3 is CASSMARAGVTTDTQYF. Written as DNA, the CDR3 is TGTGCCAGTAGTATGGCTAGAGCGGGAGTTACCACAGATACGCAGTATTTT.

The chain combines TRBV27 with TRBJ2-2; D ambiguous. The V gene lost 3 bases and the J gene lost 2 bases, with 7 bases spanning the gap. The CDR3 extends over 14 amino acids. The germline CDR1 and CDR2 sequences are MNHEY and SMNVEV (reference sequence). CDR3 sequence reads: CASSFQHNTGELFF. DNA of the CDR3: TGTGCCAGCAGTTTCCAACACAACACCGGGGAGCTGTTTTTT.

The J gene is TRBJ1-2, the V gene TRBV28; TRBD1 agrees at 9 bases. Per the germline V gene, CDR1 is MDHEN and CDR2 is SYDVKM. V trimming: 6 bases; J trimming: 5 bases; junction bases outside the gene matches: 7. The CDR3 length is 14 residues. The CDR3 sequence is CASRRTGALYGYTF. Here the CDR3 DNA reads TGTGCCAGCAGGCGGACAGGGGCCCTGTATGGCTACACCTTC.

The CDR3 DNA follows: TGTGCCAGCAGCTTGGAGCCGAACACCGGGGAGCTGTTTTTT. This translates into CASSLEPNTGELFF. The genes are TRBV5-6 and TRBJ2-2, with no clear D. The CDR3 spans 14 residues. V was trimmed by 0 bases and J by 0 bases, leaving 3 bases between them. Germline loops: CDR1 SGHDT, CDR2 YYEEEE. The full variable domain, in which reference TRBV5-6 and TRBJ2-2 provide the parts outside the CDR3, is DAGVTQSPTHLIKTRGQQVTLRCSPKSGHDTVSWYQQALGQGPQFIFQYYEEEERQRGNFPDRFSGHQFPNYSSELNVNALLLGDSALYLCASSLEPNTGELFFGEGSRLTVL.

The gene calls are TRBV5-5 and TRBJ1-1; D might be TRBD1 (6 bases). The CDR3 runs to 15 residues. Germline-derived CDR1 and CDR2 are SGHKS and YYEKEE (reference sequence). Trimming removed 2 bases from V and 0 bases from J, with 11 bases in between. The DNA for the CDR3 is TGTGCCAGCAGCTTTGGGGGCTCCCTGAACACTGAAGCTTTCTTT. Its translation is CASSFGGSLNTEAFF.

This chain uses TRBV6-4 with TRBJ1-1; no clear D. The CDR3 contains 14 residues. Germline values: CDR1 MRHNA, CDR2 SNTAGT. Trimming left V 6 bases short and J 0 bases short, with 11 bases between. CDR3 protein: CASRSTSMNTEAFF. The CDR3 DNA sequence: TGTGCCAGCAGATCTACCTCCATGAACACTGAAGCTTTCTTT.

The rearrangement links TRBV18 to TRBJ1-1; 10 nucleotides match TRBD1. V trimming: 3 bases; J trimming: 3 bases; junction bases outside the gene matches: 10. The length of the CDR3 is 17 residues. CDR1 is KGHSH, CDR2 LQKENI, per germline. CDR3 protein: CASSPSVAGTGDTEAFF. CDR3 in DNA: TGTGCCAGCTCACCTTCGGTTGCCGGGACAGGGGACACTGAAGCTTTCTTT.

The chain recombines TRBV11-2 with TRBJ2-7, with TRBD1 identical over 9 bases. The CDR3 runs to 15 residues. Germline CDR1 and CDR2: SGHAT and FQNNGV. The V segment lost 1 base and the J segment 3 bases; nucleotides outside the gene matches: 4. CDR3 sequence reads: CASSLGPGQGYEQYF. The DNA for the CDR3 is TGTGCCAGCAGCTTAGGACCGGGACAGGGCTACGAGCAGTACTTC.

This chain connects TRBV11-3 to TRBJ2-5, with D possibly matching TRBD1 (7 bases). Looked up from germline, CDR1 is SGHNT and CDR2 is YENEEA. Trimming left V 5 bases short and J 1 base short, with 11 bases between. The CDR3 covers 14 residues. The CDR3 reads CASSPGGTQETQYF. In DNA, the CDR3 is TGTGCCAGCAGCCCAGGGGGGACCCAAGAGACCCAGTACTTC.

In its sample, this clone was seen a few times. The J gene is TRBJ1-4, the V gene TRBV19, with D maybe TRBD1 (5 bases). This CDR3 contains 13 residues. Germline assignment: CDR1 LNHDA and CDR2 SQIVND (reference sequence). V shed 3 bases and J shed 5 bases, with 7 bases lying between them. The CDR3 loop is CASSMTENEKLFF. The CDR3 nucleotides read TGTGCCAGTAGTATGACAGAGAATGAAAAACTGTTTTTT.

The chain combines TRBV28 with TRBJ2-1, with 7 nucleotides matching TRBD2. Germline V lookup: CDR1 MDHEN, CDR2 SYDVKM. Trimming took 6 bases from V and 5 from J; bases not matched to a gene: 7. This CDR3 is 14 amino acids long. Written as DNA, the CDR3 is TGTGCCAGCAGGCCCGGCGGGAGCAACAATGAGCAGTTCTTC. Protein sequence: CASRPGGSNNEQFF.